This T cell receptor (beta chain) originates from a study of blood T cells in healthy people across ages. Study-level points and caveats: Estimated diversity that came from one million T cells was considered an underestimate. Both higher diversity and more naive CD4+ cells marked long-lived donors when set against aged donors.

CDR1 is LGHDT and CDR2 is YNNKEL in the germline V gene (reference sequence). The CDR3 is 14 amino acids. Germline trimming cut 1 base from V and 9 bases from J; bases unmatched to any gene: 6. On this clonotype: Its antigen is unidentified.

The use of a sample-barcoded 5' primer and a J-beta primer mix characterized a second PCR of about 6 to 12 cycles. TCRdb re-called the 5' RACE reads with MiXCR, one entry per CDR3 protein. The sample includes around 800,000 distinct CDR3 sequences, about 62% seen only once; the top ten take around a quarter. Whenever a sample was processed, at least 6 million PBMCs were isolated. The receptor was isolated from a man aged 30-40 years in good health. The gene calls are TRBV3-1 and TRBJ2-1; 7 bases align to TRBD2. Source material: blood. CDR3 residues: CASSQVSGVGEQFF. CDR3 nucleotides: TGTGCCAGCAGCCAAGTAAGCGGGGTAGGTGAGCAGTTCTTC.